This T cell receptor (beta chain) appears in the sequencing data of a study of cytomegalovirus exposure and HLA in healthy donors. Study as a whole: Clustering assigned 70% to 90% of the approximately 390 genotyped donors to the Caucasian-associated ancestry cluster.

Amplification used 60 Vbeta primers and 13 Jbeta primers. Original methodology: Counted up in a later analysis, unique TCR beta chains came to around 80 million, with some 11 million shared. Measured with immunoSEQ multiplex PCR; TCRdb has only the in-frame clones, and not every one. That table furnishes V, J and clone size, whereas the DNA furnished D and trimming. Among 150,000 to 200,000 clones listed, around 75% were seen once. Study outcomes and limitations: When presence/absence was analysed, sequencing depth was taken to be roughly uniform across donors.

Worth noting for this clone: Its specificity is unknown.

This CDR3 has 15 amino acids. The V gene end was trimmed by 6 bases and the J gene end by 4 bases; junction bases not matched to a gene: 7. The TCR sequence derives from a woman between 25 and 40 years old in good health and CMV-seronegative. The sequencing input was PBMCs. The chain joins TRBV6-7 to TRBJ2-2; 8 nucleotides match TRBD1. TRBV6-7 is classed as an ORF, of uncertain function. CDR3 sequence reads: CASSPTGVGTGELFF. The CDR3 DNA follows: TGTGCCAGCAGCCCGACAGGGGTGGGCACCGGGGAGCTGTTTTTT.